This T cell receptor beta chain is drawn from a study of regulatory T cells in long-lasting Graves disease. Indicated time point: newly diagnosed GD, antithyroid drugs for less than 3 months. The TCR library used RNA extracted from PBMCs. With iRepertoire HTBI primers and Arm-PCR of CDR3 regions, TCR beta libraries were built. TCRdb reprocessed the multiplex PCR reads with MiXCR, giving one entry per CDR3 protein. Here the sample spans hundreds of thousands of distinct CDR3 sequences, around 15% being singletons. This clonotype was counted between two and nine times. The V and J ends lost 4 bases and 4 bases respectively, with 24 bases between them. This CDR3 spans 17 amino acids. CDR1 and CDR2 from the germline V gene are SGHTS and YDEGEE. These data are also associated with another study on T cells in Graves' hyperthyroidism and ophthalmopathy.

This chain connects TRBV5-8 to TRBJ2-7; D gene uncertain. The receptor was isolated from a woman in her forties or fifties with Graves disease. The sample was peripheral blood mononuclear cells (PBMCs), taken at new diagnosis, from a patient treated with antithyroid drugs. The CDR3 bases are TGTGCCAGCAGCCAAGACGAACTGATCGGCCCGTTTTACGAGCAGTACTTC. It translates to CASSQDELIGPFYEQYF.